Below are 14 T cell receptor beta chains sequenced from a single sample in a study of T cell changes during pregnancy in multiple sclerosis. TCRdb's copy holds only in-frame clones and misses some; the assay was immunoSEQ multiplex PCR. The table lists around 13,000 clones, about nine tenths of them singletons, with 7.7% in the top ten. The sample in question was CD8+ T cells from peripheral blood mononuclear cells, obtained in the second trimester of pregnancy. These receptors all stem from a female donor in good health, enrolled as a control in a pregnancy study.

This clone appeared a single time. This chain links TRBV11-3 with TRBJ2-3; 8 nucleotides align to TRBD2. Germline assignment: CDR1 SGHNT and CDR2 YENEEA. The ends lost 2 bases at V and 3 bases at J; junction bases unmatched: 13. CDR3 size: 18 residues. In nucleotides, the CDR3 is TGTGCCAGCAGCTTAAGGTCCGAAGCGGGGGCGGGGACAGATACGCAGTATTTT. Translated, it gives CASSLRSEAGAGTDTQYF.

V usage is TRBV27 and J usage is TRBJ2-2; TRBD2 matches 16 bases. CDR3 length: 18 residues. The germline V gene has CDR1 MNHEY and CDR2 SMNVEV (reference sequence). The ends lost 6 bases at V and 4 bases at J; junction bases unmatched: 8. CDR3 residues: CASRGLAGGPSGTGELFF. The CDR3 DNA reads TGTGCCAGCAGGGGACTAGCGGGAGGGCCGAGCGGCACCGGGGAGCTGTTTTTT.

This clone was seen just once. The gene calls are TRBV10-1 and TRBJ1-1; D may be TRBD1 (5 bases). The CDR3 covers 12 residues. V shed 6 bases and J shed 2 bases, with 7 bases lying between them. Looked up from germline, CDR1 is WNHNN and CDR2 is SYGVQD (reference sequence). CDR3 DNA: TGCGCCAGCAGACAGGTAAACACTGAAGCTTTCTTT. Translating it yields CASRQVNTEAFF.

The chain couples TRBV28 to TRBJ1-5, with unresolved D. Germline V gene lookup returns CDR1 MDHEN and CDR2 SYDVKM. V was shortened by 3 bases and J by 4 bases, with 10 bases between the two germline ends. This CDR3 is built from 14 residues. Here the CDR3 DNA reads TGTGCCAGCAGTTTCGGGGATACGAATCAGCCCCAGCATTTT. This sequence encodes CASSFGDTNQPQHF.

The CDR3 spells CASSTLTGTNEKLFF. The CDR3 DNA is TGTGCCAGCAGCACCCTGACAGGCACTAATGAAAAACTGTTTTTT. The chain recombines TRBV21-1 with TRBJ1-4; the table's D call of TRBD1 was not tested on the DNA. TRBV21-1 is labeled a pseudogene. CDR3 length equals 15 residues.

V is TRBV4-1 and J is TRBJ1-2; no definite D call. The V and J ends lost 0 bases and 4 bases respectively, with 15 bases between them. Germline lookup yields CDR1 MGHRA and CDR2 YSYEKL. The CDR3 runs 16 residues. The CDR3 is CASSQEPGPSLYGYTF. CDR3 in DNA: TGCGCCAGCAGCCAAGAACCAGGCCCATCTCTCTATGGCTACACCTTC.

The chain couples TRBV7-2 to TRBJ2-7, with D perhaps matching TRBD1 (6 bases). Germline V CDR1 and CDR2: SGHTA, FQGNSA. Between the trimmed V and J ends, which lost 5 bases and 3 bases, there was a span of 14 bases. This CDR3 contains 14 residues. The CDR3 bases are TGTGCCAGCAGCCCCCAGGGGTTCCGCTACGAGCAGTACTTC. Translated, it gives CASSPQGFRYEQYF.

CDR3 nucleotides: TGTGCCAGCAGCCCCTGGGGACTAGCGGGAGGGCCACACTCCTACGAGCAGTACTTC. It yields the protein CASSPWGLAGGPHSYEQYF. The J gene is TRBJ2-7, the V gene TRBV11-2; 16 bases fit TRBD2. From germline, CDR1 is SGHAT and CDR2 FQNNGV. After removal of 5 bases from V and 0 bases from J, the junction contained 10 bases not matched to a gene. The CDR3 loop spans 19 amino acids.

The V gene is TRBV4-1, the J gene TRBJ2-7, with 9 bases that match TRBD1. Germline V lookup: CDR1 MGHRA, CDR2 YSYEKL. The CDR3 sequence is 15 residues long. The J segment lost 2 bases and the V segment lost 4 bases, leaving 6 bases of the junction unmatched. CDR3: CASSPSGQGTYEQYF. CDR3 nucleotides: TGCGCCAGCAGCCCATCGGGACAGGGCACCTACGAGCAGTACTTC.

Only one count was recorded for this clone. The V call is TRBV7-9, the J call TRBJ1-4; 8 bases align to TRBD1. Germline-derived CDR1 and CDR2 are SEHNR and FQNEAQ (reference sequence). Trimming at V came to 5 bases and at J to 5 bases, leaving 7 bases not matched to a gene. This CDR3 is 15 amino acids long. CDR3 coding DNA: TGTGCCAGCAGCGCCCAGGGGGCACTGAATGAAAAACTGTTTTTT. This codes for CASSAQGALNEKLFF.

The rearrangement links TRBV9 to TRBJ2-3; 14 nucleotides agree with TRBD2. There are 16 residues in the CDR3. Germline lookup yields CDR1 SGDLS and CDR2 YYNGEE. Trimming at V came to 4 bases and at J to 3 bases, leaving 4 bases not matched to a gene. The CDR3 loop is CASSPGLAGGTDTQYF. CDR3 DNA: TGTGCCAGCAGCCCCGGACTAGCGGGAGGAACAGATACGCAGTATTTT.

This rearrangement joins TRBV15 to TRBJ1-5, with TRBD1 as a possible D gene (5 bases). Germline lookup yields CDR1 LNHNV and CDR2 YYDKDF (reference sequence). The CDR3 is 16 amino acids. With 0 bases removed from V and 3 bases from J, the gap between germline ends came to 12 bases. The CDR3 reads CATSRDRGIPNQPQHF. Written as DNA, the CDR3 is TGTGCCACCAGCAGAGATCGGGGGATCCCCAATCAGCCCCAGCATTTT.

The chain couples TRBV5-1 to TRBJ2-1; TRBD2 agrees at 8 bases. The trim removed 0 bases at V and 9 bases at J, leaving 2 bases unmatched. This CDR3 is built from 13 residues. Germline V CDR1 and CDR2: SGHRS, YFSETQ. The DNA of the CDR3 is TGCGCCAGCAGCTTGGGAAGCGGGAGTGAGCAGTTCTTC. It translates to CASSLGSGSEQFF.

The chain links TRBV11-2 to TRBJ2-3; no clear D gene. Germline-derived CDR1 and CDR2 are SGHAT and FQNNGV. CDR3 length equals 11 residues. Trimming took off 5 bases at V and 4 bases at J, with 4 bases between the two ends. The CDR3 DNA reads TGTGCCAGCAGCGACTCAGATACGCAGTATTTT. Translating it yields CASSDSDTQYF.